Described below is a single T cell receptor (beta chain) sequence and its context. This entry belongs to a study of cytomegalovirus exposure and HLA in healthy donors. The study ran its PCR with 60 Vbeta and 13 Jbeta primers. This table comes from immunoSEQ multiplex PCR, and its TCRdb copy is limited to in-frame clones, with some not included. The table has a few hundred thousand clones, around 90% seen once. V was shortened by 0 bases and J by 6 bases, with 14 bases between the two germline ends. The CDR3 covers 15 residues. CDR1 LGHNA and CDR2 YNFKEQ come from the germline V gene. The sample was PBMCs. V usage is TRBV4-2 and J usage is TRBJ1-2; D not certain. The origin of this receptor is a girl aged 2-9 years in good health and CMV-seronegative. The DNA of the CDR3 is TGTGCCAGCAGCCAAGACGTTGCGGTGAGGGATGGCTACACCTTC. It is translated as CASSQDVAVRDGYTF.